The sequence of this T cell receptor beta chain was determined in a study of Graves' ophthalmopathy and Graves' hyperthyroidism. General study findings and limits: Most expanded clonotypes in thyroid above 0.001 frequency also showed up in blood.

The table lists this clonotype with many counts. Antigen unknown. Newly diagnosed hyperthyroidism donors, aged 18 to 65, duration under 2 months. Certain patients were not enrolled. These were patients with other autoimmune diseases, uncontrolled infections, pregnancy or lactation. As diagnostic evidence, clinical symptoms, serum thyroxine, TRAb, thyroid ultrasound and orbital computed tomography were relied upon. Researchers took RNA transcripts and amplified TCR beta CDR3 regions from them. Second-round multiplex PCR came after first-round RT-PCR with HTBI primers. One entry per CDR3 protein results from TCRdb running MiXCR on the multiplex PCR reads. The sample records roughly 600,000 distinct CDR3 sequences, 35% to 40% being singletons. V gave up 7 bases and J gave up 3 bases; unmatched junction bases: 3. Germline V gene data show CDR1 as SQVTM and CDR2 as ANQGSEA. This CDR3 contains 12 residues.

The receptor was isolated from an adult man with Graves' hyperthyroidism. The chain combines TRBV29-1 with TRBJ1-1, with 9 nucleotides matching TRBD1. Sample: peripheral blood or thyroid tissue (not recorded which). CDR3 residues: CSGDREHTEAFF. The CDR3 DNA follows: TGCAGCGGGGACAGGGAACACACTGAAGCTTTCTTT.